A single sample gave rise to the 28 T cell receptor beta chains below, sequenced in a study of cytomegalovirus exposure and HLA in healthy donors. 13 Jbeta primers and 60 Vbeta primers were used for the PCR. Sequencing used immunoSEQ multiplex PCR; TCRdb keeps in-frame clones, though not all of them. The sample lists 100,000 to 150,000 clones, 75% to 80% occurring once. The sample was PBMCs. The receptors shown here come from a middle-aged man in good health and CMV-seronegative.

V usage is TRBV7-2 and J usage is TRBJ1-3; 7 nucleotides match TRBD1. From germline, CDR1 is SGHTA and CDR2 FQGNSA. The ends lost 7 bases at V and 8 bases at J; junction bases unmatched: 14. CDR3 length equals 15 residues. Here the CDR3 reads CASIDEGQPRDTIYF. The CDR3 nucleotides read TGTGCCAGCATCGACGAGGGACAGCCCCGAGACACCATATATTTT.

The chain couples TRBV11-2 to TRBJ2-7; TRBD2 matches 7 bases. CDR3 length equals 14 residues. Trimming at V came to 4 bases and at J to 6 bases, leaving 9 bases not matched to a gene. Germline CDR1 reads SGHAT; CDR2 reads FQNNGV. The CDR3 sequence is CASSSGGVPGEQYF. The CDR3 nucleotides are TGTGCCAGCAGCTCTGGGGGGGTCCCCGGCGAGCAGTACTTC.

The chain employs TRBV14 and TRBJ1-1; no clear D. Germline V gene data show CDR1 as SGHDN and CDR2 as FVKESK. The ends were cut back, 1 base at V and 2 bases at J, with 5 bases in the middle. This CDR3 spans 13 amino acids. Here the CDR3 reads CASSQGYNTEAFF. CDR3 DNA sequence: TGTGCCAGCAGCCAAGGCTATAACACTGAAGCTTTCTTT.

This rearrangement joins TRBV19 to TRBJ2-1; the D is unclear. Looked up from germline, CDR1 is LNHDA and CDR2 is SQIVND (reference sequence). The CDR3 has 14 residues. Trimming removed 6 bases from V and 0 bases from J, with 9 bases in between. The CDR3, as DNA: TGTGCCAGTAGGGCCACTAACTCCTACAATGAGCAGTTCTTC. It is translated as CASRATNSYNEQFF.

V gene TRBV11-3 combines with J gene TRBJ2-5; 8 bases match TRBD2. CDR1 SGHNT and CDR2 YENEEA come from the germline V gene. CDR3 size: 13 residues. J gave up 3 bases and V 8 bases, and 5 bases lay outside the gene matches. The CDR3 DNA sequence: TGTGCCAGCGGGCTAGCGGGTAAAGAGACCCAGTACTTC. Translation gives CASGLAGKETQYF.

This clone came up once. The chain recombines TRBV5-1 with TRBJ2-7; a weak D match, TRBD1 (6 bases). V lost 0 bases and J lost 7, with 14 bases in between. There are 14 residues in the CDR3. Per the germline V gene, CDR1 is SGHRS and CDR2 is YFSETQ. For the CDR3, the DNA is TGCGCCAGCAGCTTGGGGGGGCCCACGGGGGAGCAGTACTTC. Protein sequence: CASSLGGPTGEQYF. The full variable domain, completed using reference TRBV5-1 and TRBJ2-7, is KAGVTQTPRYLIKTRGQQVTLSCSPISGHRSVSWYQQTPGQGLQFLFEYFSETQRNKGNFPGRFSGRQFSNSRSEMNVSTLELGDSALYLCASSLGGPTGEQYFGPGTRLTVT.

The genes are TRBV27 and TRBJ2-5; 10 nucleotides line up with TRBD1. The J call is uncertain, as TRBJ2-7 better fits the DNA end. CDR1 is MNHEY, CDR2 SMNVEV, per germline (reference sequence). The CDR3 covers 13 residues. In DNA form, the CDR3 reads TGTGCCAGCATCGGGACAGGGGACTACGAGCAGTACTTC. It yields the protein CASIGTGDYEQYF.

This sequence joins TRBV13 and TRBJ2-3; 9 nucleotides agree with TRBD2. J lost 1 base, V lost 2 bases, and 13 bases had no gene match. CDR3 length: 19 residues. CDR1 and CDR2 from the germline V gene are PRHDT and FYEKMQ (reference sequence). The CDR3 reads CASSLRLVAGEQGTDTQYF. DNA of the CDR3: TGTGCCAGCAGCTTACGTTTAGTAGCGGGGGAGCAGGGCACAGATACGCAGTATTTT.

This sequence joins TRBV5-1 and TRBJ2-5; D is unclear. The CDR3 extends over 15 amino acids. V was clipped by 0 bases and J by 3 bases, with 12 bases between them. Looked up from germline, CDR1 is SGHRS and CDR2 is YFSETQ. The CDR3 bases are TGCGCCAGCAGCTTGGTGGGCCCAGCTAAAGAGACCCAGTACTTC. Its translation is CASSLVGPAKETQYF.

The rearrangement uses TRBV18 and TRBJ2-3, with 7 bases aligning to TRBD1. CDR3 length equals 16 residues. J was trimmed by 3 bases and V by 1 base; bases with no gene match: 7. Germline V gives CDR1 KGHSH, CDR2 LQKENI. CDR3 residues: CASSPQSDRATDTQYF. CDR3 bases: TGTGCCAGCTCACCACAAAGCGACAGGGCAACAGATACGCAGTATTTT.

The chain carries TRBV6-6 and TRBJ2-1; 16 bases are shared with TRBD2. The CDR3 is made up of 16 amino acids. V trimming: 6 bases; J trimming: 5 bases; junction bases outside the gene matches: 4. Germline lookup yields CDR1 MNHNY and CDR2 SVGAGI (reference sequence). CDR3 nucleotides: TGTGCCAGCAGGGGACTAGCGGGGGGGCGAAACAATGAGCAGTTCTTC. It specifies CASRGLAGGRNNEQFF.

This clone was observed a few times. The J gene is TRBJ2-2, the V gene TRBV21-1; the DNA was not used to check the table's D call, TRBD2. TRBV21-1 is noted as a pseudogene. The CDR3 loop spans 21 amino acids. The CDR3 nucleotides read TGTGCCAGCAGCAAAATCGCGAGGACTAGCGGGGGCCCCGAGAACACCGGGGAGCTGTTTTTT. Translated: CASSKIARTSGGPENTGELFF.

This rearrangement joins TRBV7-4 to TRBJ2-3; D is undetermined. With 4 bases removed from V and 0 bases from J, the gap between germline ends came to 20 bases. Looked up from germline, CDR1 is SGHVT and CDR2 is SQSDAQ. The CDR3 sequence is 18 residues long. CDR3 nucleotides: TGTGCCAGCAGCTCCTGGTTCACCCTAGGTTCTAGCACAGATACGCAGTATTTT. Protein sequence: CASSSWFTLGSSTDTQYF.

This chain links TRBV19 with TRBJ2-2; weak D call: TRBD1 (6 bases). In germline, CDR1 is LNHDA, CDR2 SQIVND (reference sequence). The CDR3 sequence is 15 residues long. Trimming took off 1 base at V and 6 bases at J, with 12 bases between the two ends. For the CDR3, the DNA is TGTGCCAGTAGTATAGTAGGAGCAGGGGCCGGGGAGCTGTTTTTT. Residues: CASSIVGAGAGELFF.

The J gene is TRBJ2-7, the V gene TRBV5-1; D is perhaps TRBD1 (6 bases). This CDR3 has 16 residues. Germline lookup yields CDR1 SGHRS and CDR2 YFSETQ. Deletions cut 2 bases from V and 6 bases from J, with 21 bases between. Here the CDR3 reads CASSLIIQGLQGEQYF. CDR3 DNA sequence: TGCGCCAGCAGCTTAATTATCCAGGGGCTTCAAGGCGAGCAGTACTTC.

In DNA, the CDR3 is TGTGCCAGCAGCCGATCTAGCGGGGGGGCGTCAGATACGCAGTATTTT. Translation gives CASSRSSGGASDTQYF. The chain carries TRBV7-9 and TRBJ2-3, with 12 bases identical to TRBD2. The CDR3 covers 16 residues. The ends lost 5 bases at V and 4 bases at J; junction bases unmatched: 7. Germline loops: CDR1 SEHNR, CDR2 FQNEAQ (reference sequence).

This chain links TRBV2 with TRBJ1-5; D remains ambiguous. Germline CDR1 and CDR2: SNHLY and FYNNEI. The CDR3 covers 14 residues. V gave up 8 bases and J gave up 10 bases, with 21 bases separating them. This CDR3 reads CASDLTASESPQHF. DNA of the CDR3: TGTGCCAGCGACCTGACTGCGAGTGAGAGCCCCCAGCATTTT.

This clone has only a few counts. The chain uses TRBV7-9 and TRBJ1-5; D may be TRBD1 (6 bases). The CDR3 loop spans 15 amino acids. V was clipped by 5 bases and J by 6 bases, with 17 bases between them. Germline V gives CDR1 SEHNR, CDR2 FQNEAQ (reference sequence). CDR3: CASSPVGGLGQPQHF. The DNA of the CDR3 is TGTGCCAGCAGCCCCGTCGGGGGGCTGGGTCAGCCCCAGCATTTT. The full variable domain, completed using reference TRBV7-9 and TRBJ1-5, is DTGVSQNPRHKITKRGQNVTFRCDPISEHNRLYWYRQTLGQGPEFLTYFQNEAQLEKSRLLSDRFSAERPKGSFSTLEIQRTEQGDSAMYLCASSPVGGLGQPQHFGDGTRLSIL.

The V and J genes are TRBV7-9 and TRBJ1-1; TRBD1 agrees at 9 bases. This CDR3 has 16 residues. Trimming at V came to 3 bases and at J to 1 base, leaving 6 bases not matched to a gene. Looked up from germline, CDR1 is SEHNR and CDR2 is FQNEAQ (reference sequence). CDR3 bases: TGTGCCAGCAGCTTCACCGGGACAGGGACGAACACTGAAGCTTTCTTT. Encoded protein: CASSFTGTGTNTEAFF.

On this clone: Other DNA sequences in this sample translate to the same CDR3. V usage is TRBV6-1 and J usage is TRBJ1-6; possibly TRBD1 for D (6 bases). Germline V gene lookup returns CDR1 MNHNS and CDR2 SASEGT. V shed 3 bases and J shed 6 bases, with 12 bases lying between them. The CDR3 sequence is 15 residues long. The DNA of the CDR3 is TGTGCCAGCAGTGAGGGGAGGGGGGGTAATTCACCCCTCCACTTT. Its protein is CASSEGRGGNSPLHF.

This chain joins TRBV4-2 and TRBJ1-2, with 9 nucleotides matching TRBD1. CDR1 LGHNA and CDR2 YNFKEQ come from the germline V gene. The V segment lost 1 base and the J segment 2 bases; nucleotides outside the gene matches: 2. The length of the CDR3 is 15 residues. The CDR3 loop reads CASSQAGTGNYGYTF. The CDR3, as DNA: TGTGCCAGCAGCCAAGCAGGGACAGGGAACTATGGCTACACCTTC.

The CDR3: CASSGPGQGGHF. In DNA, the CDR3 is TGTGCCAGCAGTGGACCGGGACAGGGAGGGCATTTT. The V call is TRBV28, the J call TRBJ1-5; 9 bases are a match to TRBD1. With 5 bases clipped from V and 15 bases from J, the junction kept 8 bases outside the gene matches. In germline, CDR1 is MDHEN, CDR2 SYDVKM. This CDR3 has 12 amino acids.

The chain links TRBV7-3 to TRBJ1-6; D uncertain. Germline CDR1 and CDR2: SGHTA and FQGTGA. V lost 7 bases and J lost 10, with 8 bases in between. There are 11 residues in the CDR3. The CDR3 bases are TGTGCCAGCACCAAATTCTCACCCCTCCACTTT. It is translated as CASTKFSPLHF. Based on the CDR3 plus reference TRBV7-3 and TRBJ1-6, the full variable domain is GAGVSQTPSNKVTEKGKYVELRCDPISGHTALYWYRQSLGQGPEFLIYFQGTGAADDSGLPNDRFFAVRPEGSVSTLKIQRTERGDSAVYLCASTKFSPLHFGNGTRLTVT.

The chain joins TRBV5-1 to TRBJ2-7; 8 bases agree with TRBD1. The germline V gene has CDR1 SGHRS and CDR2 YFSETQ. This CDR3 has 14 amino acids. J was trimmed by 6 bases and V by 1 base; bases with no gene match: 6. The CDR3 protein is CASSLWAGGGEQYF. CDR3 DNA: TGCGCCAGCAGCTTGTGGGCAGGGGGCGGCGAGCAGTACTTC.

V is TRBV5-1 and J is TRBJ2-2; 7 nucleotides align to TRBD1. J gave up 7 bases and V 3 bases, and 12 bases lay outside the gene matches. CDR1 is SGHRS and CDR2 is YFSETQ in the germline V gene. The CDR3 extends over 16 amino acids. The CDR3 bases are TGCGCCAGCAGCTCAAGGGGCGAGGGGGCCATCGGGGAGCTGTTTTTT. Translating it yields CASSSRGEGAIGELFF.

The V gene is TRBV4-1, the J gene TRBJ2-3; perhaps TRBD1 as D (5 bases). This CDR3 has 16 amino acids. The germline CDR1 and CDR2 sequences are MGHRA and YSYEKL. Trimming left V 0 bases short and J 2 bases short, with 12 bases between. CDR3 bases: TGCGCCAGCAGCCAAGATGGGCCAGGGTCCACAGATACGCAGTATTTT. Translated, it gives CASSQDGPGSTDTQYF.

V and J are TRBV15 and TRBJ2-3; D perhaps matches TRBD1 (6 bases). The CDR3 is 16 amino acids. Germline V gives CDR1 LNHNV, CDR2 YYDKDF (reference sequence). Between the trimmed V and J ends, which lost 1 base and 1 base, there was a span of 12 bases. The CDR3: CATSRANAGGTDTQYF. CDR3 DNA sequence: TGTGCCACCAGCAGAGCGAATGCAGGGGGCACAGATACGCAGTATTTT.

This clone was detected once. This chain uses TRBV4-1 with TRBJ1-2; 9 positions match TRBD1. This CDR3 is built from 13 residues. Germline lookup yields CDR1 MGHRA and CDR2 YSYEKL. Trimming took 4 bases from V and 5 from J; bases not matched to a gene: 2. As DNA, the CDR3 is TGCGCCAGCAGCCTCGGACAGGGGTATGGCTACACCTTC. Amino acids: CASSLGQGYGYTF.